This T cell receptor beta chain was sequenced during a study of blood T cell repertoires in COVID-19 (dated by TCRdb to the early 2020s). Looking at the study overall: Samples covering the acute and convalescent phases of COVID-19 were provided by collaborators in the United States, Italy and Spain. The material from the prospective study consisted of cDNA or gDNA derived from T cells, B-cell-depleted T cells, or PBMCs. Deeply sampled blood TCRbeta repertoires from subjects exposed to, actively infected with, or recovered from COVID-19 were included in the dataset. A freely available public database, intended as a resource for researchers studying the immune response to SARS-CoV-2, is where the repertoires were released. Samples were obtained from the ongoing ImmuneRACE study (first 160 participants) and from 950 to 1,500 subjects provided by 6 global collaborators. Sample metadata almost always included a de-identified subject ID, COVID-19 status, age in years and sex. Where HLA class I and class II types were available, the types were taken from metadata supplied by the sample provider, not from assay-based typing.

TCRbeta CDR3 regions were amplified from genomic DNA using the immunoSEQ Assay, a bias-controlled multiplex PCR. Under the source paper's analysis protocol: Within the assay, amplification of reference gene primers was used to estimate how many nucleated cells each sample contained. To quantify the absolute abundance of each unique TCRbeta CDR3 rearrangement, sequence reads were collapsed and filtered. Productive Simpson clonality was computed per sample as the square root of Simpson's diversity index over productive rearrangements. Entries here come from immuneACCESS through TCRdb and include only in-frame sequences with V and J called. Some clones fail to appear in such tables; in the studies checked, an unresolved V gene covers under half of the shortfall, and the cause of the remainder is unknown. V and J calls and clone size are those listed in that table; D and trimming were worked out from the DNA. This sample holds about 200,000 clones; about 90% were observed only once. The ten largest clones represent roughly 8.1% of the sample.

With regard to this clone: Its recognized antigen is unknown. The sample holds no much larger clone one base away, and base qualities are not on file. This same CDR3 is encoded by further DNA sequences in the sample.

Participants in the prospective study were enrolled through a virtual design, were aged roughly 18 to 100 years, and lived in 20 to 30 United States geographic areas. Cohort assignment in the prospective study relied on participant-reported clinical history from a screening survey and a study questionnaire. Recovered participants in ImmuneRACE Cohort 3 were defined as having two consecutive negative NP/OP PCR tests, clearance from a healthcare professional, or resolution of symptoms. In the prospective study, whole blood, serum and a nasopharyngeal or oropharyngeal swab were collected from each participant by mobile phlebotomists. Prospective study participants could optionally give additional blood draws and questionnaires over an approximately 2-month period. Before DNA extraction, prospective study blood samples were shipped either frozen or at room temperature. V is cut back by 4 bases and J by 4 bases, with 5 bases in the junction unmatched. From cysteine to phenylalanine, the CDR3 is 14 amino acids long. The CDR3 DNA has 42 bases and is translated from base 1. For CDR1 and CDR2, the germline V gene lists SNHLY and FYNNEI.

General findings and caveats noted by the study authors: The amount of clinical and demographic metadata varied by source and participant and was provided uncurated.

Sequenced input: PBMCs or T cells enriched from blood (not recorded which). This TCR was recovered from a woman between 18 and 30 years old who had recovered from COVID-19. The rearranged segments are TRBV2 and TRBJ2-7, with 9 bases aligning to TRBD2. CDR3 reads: CASSARGGAYEQYF. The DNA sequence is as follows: TGTGCCAGCAGTGCGCGGGGGGGGGCGTACGAGCAGTACTTC.